This T cell receptor (beta chain) comes out of a study of T-cell reconstitution after alpha-beta-depleted transplantation in children. Study-wide points: T cells produced anew were the main source of T-cell counts and diversity one year after transplant. After transplant, at about two months, alpha-beta T cells were reportedly derived from several hundred expanded graft clones. Diversity of TCRbeta at day 60 was high in some patients, arising from surviving recipient T cells and thymic progenitors.

It was with unique molecular identifiers that the TCRbeta library was prepared. MiXCR, run by TCRdb on the PCR reads, gives a single entry per CDR3 protein. The table has 450,000 to 700,000 distinct CDR3 sequences, 27% seen once. On this clonotype: The antigen is undetermined.

The sequencing used PBMCs, collected before TCRalphabeta/CD19-depleted stem cell transplant. This TCR came from a boy under three years old with Wiskott-Aldrich syndrome, due to receive a stem cell transplant.

The chain's CDR3 is CSAWTPSGYEQYF. The CDR3 DNA is TGCAGCGCATGGACCCCCTCGGGCTACGAGCAGTACTTC. The J gene is TRBJ2-7, the V gene TRBV20-1, with no clear D. Germline V gene sequence: CDR1 DFQATT, CDR2 SNEGSKA (reference sequence). The CDR3 consists of 13 residues.